These T cell receptor beta chains were read from a single sample in a study of beta chain features in type 1 diabetes. Generated by immunoSEQ multiplex PCR, the TCRdb table keeps only in-frame clones and is missing some. The sample lists hundreds of thousands of clones, roughly 15% seen once, with roughly 0.015% in the top ten. Sequenced: naive CD4+ T cells from blood. The origin of the receptors is a man aged 18 to 29 with type 1 diabetes. The CDR3 runs from the conserved cysteine through the conserved F or W. The order of the fields is clone size, D gene, J gene, V gene, CDR3 DNA, CDR3 protein. A D gene is named only where the DNA matches it firmly. The size of a clone is reported for some rows only, either as once, few or many, or as a class for expanded clones.

>.|.|TRBJ2-7|TRBV18
TGTGCCACCTCACCACCTGTAATGTACGAGCAGTACTTC
CATSPPVMYEQYF
>.|TRBD1|TRBJ2-7|TRBV27
TGTGCCAGCAGCCGGAGCGGACAGGGTTACGAGCAGTACTTC
CASSRSGQGYEQYF
>.|.|TRBJ2-7|TRBV30
TGTGCCTGGAGTGTACTCGGAGGGTCCCCCTCGGGGGAGCAGTACTTC
CAWSVLGGSPSGEQYF
>.|TRBD2|TRBJ2-1|TRBV4-2
TGTGCCAGCAGCCCCATTAGCGGGATGGGTACGGACAATGAGCAGTTCTTC
CASSPISGMGTDNEQFF
>few|TRBD2|TRBJ2-1|TRBV2
TGTGCCAGCACGTGGTCTAGCGGGATCTCGGTCTTC
CASTWSSGISVF
>.|TRBD1|TRBJ2-5|TRBV11-2
TGTGCCAGCAGCTTGGGCGGACAGGGGGCGTCAGAGACCCAGTACTTC
CASSLGGQGASETQYF
>.|.|TRBJ2-6|TRBV19
TGTGCCAGTAGTATACAGGGGCCTGATGTCCTGACTTTC
CASSIQGPDVLTF
>.|.|TRBJ2-1|TRBV28
TGTGCCAGCAGTTCCCCCGGGGTCCGCCCGTTCTTC
CASSSPGVRPFF
>.|TRBD2|TRBJ2-4|TRBV5-4
TGTGCCAGCAGACCCGGGGGGTCTAGCGGGAAAAACATTCAGTACTTC
CASRPGGSSGKNIQYF
>.|.|TRBJ2-7|TRBV21-1
TGTGCCAGGTCGGACAGGGACGCTGGCGAGCAGTACTTC
CARSDRDAGEQYF